The T cell receptor beta chain under discussion was sequenced for a study of T cells in Graves' hyperthyroidism and ophthalmopathy. Whole-study results and caveats: Through a model of 13 V-J features, ophthalmopathy was separated from stable hyperthyroidism.

Aged 18 to 65, the patients had hyperthyroidism that was newly diagnosed and had lasted under 2 months. Patients with uncontrolled infections, other autoimmune diseases, pregnancy or lactation were excluded. Clinical symptoms, serum thyroxine and TRAb, thyroid ultrasound and orbital computed tomography were used for the diagnoses. This clonotype was seen many times. What it recognizes is unknown. It was RNA transcripts that yielded the amplified TCR beta CDR3 regions. The HTBI primer set drove a first-round RT-PCR of the TCR CDR3. TCRdb re-called the multiplex PCR reads with MiXCR, one entry per CDR3 protein. The sample records fewer than 700,000 distinct CDR3 sequences, 15% to 20% being singletons. What was sequenced was blood. The TCR comes from a woman aged 30 to 39 with Graves' hyperthyroidism.

The DNA for the CDR3 is TGTGCCAGCACCCCCGACGGGAACACCGGGGAGCTGTTTTTT. It codes for CASTPDGNTGELFF. The V call is TRBV12-3 or TRBV12-4, the J call TRBJ2-2; the D is unclear. V was shortened by 7 bases and J by 1 base, with 10 bases between the two germline ends. The CDR3 has 14 residues.